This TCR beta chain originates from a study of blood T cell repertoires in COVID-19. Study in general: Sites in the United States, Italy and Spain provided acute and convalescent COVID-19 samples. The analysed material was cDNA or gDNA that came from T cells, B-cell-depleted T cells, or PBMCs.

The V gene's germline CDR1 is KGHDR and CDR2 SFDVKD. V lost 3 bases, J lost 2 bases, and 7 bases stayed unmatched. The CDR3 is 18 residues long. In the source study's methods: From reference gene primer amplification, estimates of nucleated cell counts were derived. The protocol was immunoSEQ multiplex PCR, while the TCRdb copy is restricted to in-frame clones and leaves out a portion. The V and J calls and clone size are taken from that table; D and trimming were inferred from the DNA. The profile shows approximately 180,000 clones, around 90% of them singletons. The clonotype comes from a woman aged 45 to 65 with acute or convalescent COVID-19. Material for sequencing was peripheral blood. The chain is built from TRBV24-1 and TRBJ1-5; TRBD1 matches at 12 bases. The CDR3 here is CATSDGTGGPFGNQPQHF. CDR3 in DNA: TGTGCCACCAGTGATGGGACAGGGGGCCCTTTTGGCAATCAGCCCCAGCATTTT.